This T cell receptor beta chain was recovered during a study of blood T cells in healthy people across ages. Germline-derived CDR1 and CDR2 are SEHNR and FQNEAQ (reference sequence). CDR3 size: 15 residues. V was trimmed by 1 base and J by 4 bases, leaving 13 bases between them. The authors ran a second PCR of 7 to 11 cycles using a sample-barcoded 5' primer and a J-beta primer mix. With 12 random nucleotides, a template-switch adaptor tagged each individual cDNA molecule. One entry per CDR3 protein, called by TCRdb with MiXCR from the 5' RACE reads. The repertoire includes around 500,000 distinct CDR3 sequences, about 29% of them detected once, and roughly 3.5% sits in the top ten. General study findings and limits: Per-million-T-cell TCR beta diversity fell roughly linearly with age. Naive T cell percentage showed a strong correlation with the diversity of TCR beta.

This clonotype appeared many times. Its antigen is not known. In addition, the sample was reused for a study of T cells of mothers and their children. Per that study: Mothers yielded over 9.5 million CDR3 reads, children several million each.

The chain couples TRBV7-9 to TRBJ1-2; tentatively, D is TRBD1 (6 bases). This clonotype was sampled from a boy between 2 and 10 years old in good health. Sequenced material: blood. In DNA, the CDR3 is TGTGCCAGCAGCTTAGGGCGGGACACCTCCTATGGCTACACCTTC. Its translation: CASSLGRDTSYGYTF. Full variable domain (outside the CDR3, taken from reference TRBV7-9 and TRBJ1-2): DTGVSQNPRHKITKRGQNVTFRCDPISEHNRLYWYRQTLGQGPEFLTYFQNEAQLEKSRLLSDRFSAERPKGSFSTLEIQRTEQGDSAMYLCASSLGRDTSYGYTFGSGTRLTVV.